This T cell receptor beta chain comes out of a study of OX40 agonist ivuxolimab in advanced cancers. The wider study: Patients enrolled in dose escalation were diagnosed with hepatocellular carcinoma, melanoma, renal cell or head and neck cancer. At 82.7% male, the cohort had a mean age of 60 years, ranging from about 23 to 79. General study results and limits: CD4+ and CD8+ blood T cells expanded clonally by week 6 at 0.1 to 3.0 mg/kg. Researchers did not determine the expanded peripheral T cells' antigen specificity.

Measured with immunoSEQ multiplex PCR; TCRdb has only the in-frame clones, and not every one. The profile shows 77,000 or so clones, about 89% of them singletons. On this clone itself: Its antigen is not identified.

The starting material was CD4+ or CD8+ T cells sorted from blood, obtained in a trial of the OX40 agonist ivuxolimab. This sequence originates from an adult with an advanced solid tumor such as melanoma, head and neck, liver or kidney cancer.

DNA of the CDR3: TGCGCCAGCAGCCAAGATCGCGCGGGGGGGCCGAGGGATGAGCAGTTCTTC. Translation gives CASSQDRAGGPRDEQFF. The V gene is TRBV4-3, the J gene TRBJ2-1; 9 positions agree with TRBD2. J lost 8 bases, V lost 0 bases, and 11 bases had no gene match. CDR3 size: 17 residues. In germline, CDR1 is LGHNA, CDR2 YSLEER.